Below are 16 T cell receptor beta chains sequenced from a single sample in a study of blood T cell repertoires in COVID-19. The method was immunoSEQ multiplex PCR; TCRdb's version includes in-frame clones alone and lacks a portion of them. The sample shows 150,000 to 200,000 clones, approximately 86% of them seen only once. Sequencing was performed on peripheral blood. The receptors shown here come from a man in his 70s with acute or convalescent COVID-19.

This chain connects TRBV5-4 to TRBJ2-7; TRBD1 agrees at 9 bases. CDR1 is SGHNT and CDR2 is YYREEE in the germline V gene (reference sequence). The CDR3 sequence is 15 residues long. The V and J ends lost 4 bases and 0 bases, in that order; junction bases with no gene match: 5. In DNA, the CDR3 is TGTGCCAGCAGCCGGGGACAGGGAGACTCCTACGAGCAGTACTTC. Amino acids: CASSRGQGDSYEQYF.

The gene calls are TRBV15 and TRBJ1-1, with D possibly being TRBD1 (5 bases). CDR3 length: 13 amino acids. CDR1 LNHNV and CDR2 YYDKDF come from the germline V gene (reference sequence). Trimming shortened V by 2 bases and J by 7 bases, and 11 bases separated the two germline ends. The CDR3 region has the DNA TGTGCCACCAGCAGAAGACAGAAAGATGAAGCTTTCTTT. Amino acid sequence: CATSRRQKDEAFF.

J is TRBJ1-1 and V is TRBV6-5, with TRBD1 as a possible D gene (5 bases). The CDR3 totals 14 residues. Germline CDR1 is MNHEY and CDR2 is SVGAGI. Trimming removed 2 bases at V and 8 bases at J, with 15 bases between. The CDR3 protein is CASSYRGGEREAFF. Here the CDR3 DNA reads TGTGCCAGCAGTTACCGTGGGGGGGAACGGGAAGCTTTCTTT.

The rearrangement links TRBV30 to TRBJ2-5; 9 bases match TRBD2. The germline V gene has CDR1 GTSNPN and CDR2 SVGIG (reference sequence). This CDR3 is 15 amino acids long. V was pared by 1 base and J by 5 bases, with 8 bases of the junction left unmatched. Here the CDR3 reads CAWSAPGLARETQYF. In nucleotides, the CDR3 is TGTGCCTGGAGTGCCCCGGGACTAGCACGGGAGACCCAGTACTTC. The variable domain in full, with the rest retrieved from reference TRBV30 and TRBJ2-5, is SQTIHQWPATLVQPVGSPLSLECTVEGTSNPNLYWYRQAAGRGLQLLFYSVGIGQISSEVPQNLSASRPQDRQFILSSKKLLLSDSGFYLCAWSAPGLARETQYFGPGTRLLVL.

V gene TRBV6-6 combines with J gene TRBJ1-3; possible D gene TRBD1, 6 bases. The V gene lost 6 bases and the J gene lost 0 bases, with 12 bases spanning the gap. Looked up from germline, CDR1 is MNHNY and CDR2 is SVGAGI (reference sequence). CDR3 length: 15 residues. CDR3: CASRTDRRSGNTIYF. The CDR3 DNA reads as TGTGCCAGCAGGACTGACAGGCGCTCTGGAAACACCATATATTTT.

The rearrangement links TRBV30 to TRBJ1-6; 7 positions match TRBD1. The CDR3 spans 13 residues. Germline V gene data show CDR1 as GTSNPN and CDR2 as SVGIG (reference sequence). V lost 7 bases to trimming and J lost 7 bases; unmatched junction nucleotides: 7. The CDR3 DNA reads TGTGCCTCTCGGGACAGCCAAAATTCACCCCTCCACTTT. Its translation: CASRDSQNSPLHF.

The CDR3 region has the DNA TGTGCCAGCAGCGTCGCCTCGACAGCGGGGGGGTACAATGAGCAGTTCTTC. Its protein product is CASSVASTAGGYNEQFF. V is TRBV9 and J is TRBJ2-1; 10 nucleotides line up with TRBD2. This CDR3 region has 17 residues. V lost 2 bases and J lost 4; bases outside the gene matches: 9. Germline assignment: CDR1 SGDLS and CDR2 YYNGEE.

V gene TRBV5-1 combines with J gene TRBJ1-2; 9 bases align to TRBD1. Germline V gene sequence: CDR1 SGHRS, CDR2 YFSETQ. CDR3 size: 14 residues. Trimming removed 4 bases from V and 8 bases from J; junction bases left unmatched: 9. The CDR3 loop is CASSLAGTGRGYTF. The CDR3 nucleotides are TGCGCCAGCAGCCTAGCTGGGACAGGGCGCGGCTACACCTTC.

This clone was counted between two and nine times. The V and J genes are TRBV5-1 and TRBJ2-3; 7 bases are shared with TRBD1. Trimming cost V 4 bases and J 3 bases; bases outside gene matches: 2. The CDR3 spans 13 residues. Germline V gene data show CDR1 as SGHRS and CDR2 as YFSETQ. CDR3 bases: TGCGCCAGCAGCCTGGGACAGACAGATACGCAGTATTTT. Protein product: CASSLGQTDTQYF.

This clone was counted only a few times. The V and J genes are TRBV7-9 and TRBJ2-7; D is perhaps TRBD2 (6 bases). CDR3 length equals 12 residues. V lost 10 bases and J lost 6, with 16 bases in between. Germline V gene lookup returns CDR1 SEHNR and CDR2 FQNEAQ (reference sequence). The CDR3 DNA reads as TGTGCCACAACCCGACTAGTCCGCGAGCAGTACTTC. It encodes CATTRLVREQYF.

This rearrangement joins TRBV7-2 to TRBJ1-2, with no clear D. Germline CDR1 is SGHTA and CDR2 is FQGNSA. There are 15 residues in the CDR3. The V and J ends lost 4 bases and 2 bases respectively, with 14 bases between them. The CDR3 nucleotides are TGTGCCAGCAGCTCCGCGATCAGGATCAACTATGGCTACACCTTC. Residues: CASSSAIRINYGYTF.

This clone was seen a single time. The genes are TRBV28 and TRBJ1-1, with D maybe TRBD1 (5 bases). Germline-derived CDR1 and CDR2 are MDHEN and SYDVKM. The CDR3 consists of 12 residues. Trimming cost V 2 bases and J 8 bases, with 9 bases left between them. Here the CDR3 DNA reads TGTGCCAGCAGTTTACAGGGTATAGAAGCTTTCTTT. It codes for CASSLQGIEAFF. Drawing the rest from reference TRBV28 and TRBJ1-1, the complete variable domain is DVKVTQSSRYLVKRTGEKVFLECVQDMDHENMFWYRQDPGLGLRLIYFSYDVKMKEKGDIPEGYSVSREKKERFSLILESASTNQTSMYLCASSLQGIEAFFGQGTRLTVV.

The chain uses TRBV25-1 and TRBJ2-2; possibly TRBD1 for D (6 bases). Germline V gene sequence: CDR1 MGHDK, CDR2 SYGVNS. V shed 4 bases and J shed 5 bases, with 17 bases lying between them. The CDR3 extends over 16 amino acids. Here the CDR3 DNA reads TGTGCCAGCAGTGCCCCCCCAGGGGAGAGGACCGGGGAGCTGTTTTTT. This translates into CASSAPPGERTGELFF.

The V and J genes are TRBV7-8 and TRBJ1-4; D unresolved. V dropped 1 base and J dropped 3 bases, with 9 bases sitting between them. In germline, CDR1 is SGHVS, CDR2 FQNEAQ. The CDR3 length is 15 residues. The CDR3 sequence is CASSLDARANEKLFF. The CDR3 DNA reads TGTGCCAGCAGCTTAGACGCGCGTGCTAATGAAAAACTGTTTTTT.

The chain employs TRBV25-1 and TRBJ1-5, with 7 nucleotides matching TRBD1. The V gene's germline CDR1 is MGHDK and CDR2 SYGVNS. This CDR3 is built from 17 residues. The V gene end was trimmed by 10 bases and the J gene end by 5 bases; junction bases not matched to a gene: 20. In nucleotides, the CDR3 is TGTGCCACCTCGGGACAGCTTTACCCCTACATACATCAGCCCCAGCATTTT. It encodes CATSGQLYPYIHQPQHF.

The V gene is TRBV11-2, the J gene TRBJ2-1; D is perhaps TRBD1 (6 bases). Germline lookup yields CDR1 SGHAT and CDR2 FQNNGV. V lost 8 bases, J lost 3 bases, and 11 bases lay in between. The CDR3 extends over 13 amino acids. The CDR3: CASSQGNYNEQFF. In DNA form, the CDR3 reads TGTGCCAGCTCCCAGGGGAACTACAATGAGCAGTTCTTC. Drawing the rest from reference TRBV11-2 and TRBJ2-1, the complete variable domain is EAGVAQSPRYKIIEKRQSVAFWCNPISGHATLYWYQQILGQGPKLLIQFQNNGVVDDSQLPKDRFSAERLKGVDSTLKIQPAKLEDSAVYLCASSQGNYNEQFFGPGTRLTVL.